This entry features one TCR beta chain sequence. The CDR3 has 14 amino acids. With 4 bases removed from V and 4 bases from J, the gap between germline ends came to 11 bases. CDR1 is LNHDA and CDR2 is SQIVND in the germline V gene (reference sequence). In the original processing: Estimated nucleated cell counts came from reference gene primer amplification. Data came from immunoSEQ multiplex PCR; TCRdb stores just in-frame clones and leaves some out. Clone size and the V and J calls come from that table; the DNA yielded D and trimming. This table has around 200,000 clones, around 80% appearing once. This sample was taken from a study of blood T cell repertoires in COVID-19. The wider study: Samples taken during acute and convalescent COVID-19 were collected in the United States, Italy and Spain. The cDNA or gDNA used as material had been derived from T cells, B-cell-depleted T cells, or PBMCs.

The gene calls are TRBV19 and TRBJ2-1; tentatively, D is TRBD2 (6 bases). The sequence derives from a man in his fifties or sixties with active or convalescent COVID-19. The sequenced sample was peripheral blood. The CDR3: CASSTSGGYNEQFF. For the CDR3, the DNA is TGTGCCAGTAGTACCTCCGGGGGTTACAATGAGCAGTTCTTC.